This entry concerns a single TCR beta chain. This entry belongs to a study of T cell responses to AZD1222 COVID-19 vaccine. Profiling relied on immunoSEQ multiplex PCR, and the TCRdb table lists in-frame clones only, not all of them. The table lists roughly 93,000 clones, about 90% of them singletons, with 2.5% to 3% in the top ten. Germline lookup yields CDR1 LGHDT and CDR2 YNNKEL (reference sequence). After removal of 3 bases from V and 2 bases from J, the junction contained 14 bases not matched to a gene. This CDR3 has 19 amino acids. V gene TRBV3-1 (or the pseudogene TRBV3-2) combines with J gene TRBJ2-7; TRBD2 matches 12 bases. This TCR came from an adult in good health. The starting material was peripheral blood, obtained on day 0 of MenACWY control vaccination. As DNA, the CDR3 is TGTGCCAGCAGCCAGCGCGAACTAGCGGGGGGTATTCTACCCTACGAGCAGTACTTC. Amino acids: CASSQRELAGGILPYEQYF.